This T cell receptor beta chain was identified during a study of blood T cell repertoires in COVID-19. Study summary: Acute-phase and convalescent COVID-19 samples originated in the United States, Italy and Spain.

This clone has a single count. Measured with immunoSEQ multiplex PCR; TCRdb has only the in-frame clones, and not every one. The sample holds 200,000 to 250,000 clones; 75% to 95% are singletons and the top ten take approximately 1.9%. V lost 4 bases to trimming and J lost 4 bases; unmatched junction nucleotides: 15. The length of the CDR3 is 18 residues. Germline values: CDR1 LNHDA, CDR2 SQIVND (reference sequence). In terms of age and location, participants ranged from roughly 18 to 90 years and lived in about 25 US areas. Each participant's cohort was designated according to participant-reported clinical history.

This TCR was recovered from a woman under 30 who had recovered from COVID-19. The rearrangement joins TRBV19 to TRBJ1-2; 10 bases agree with TRBD1. Sequencing was done on a sample of PBMCs or T cells enriched from blood (not recorded which). This CDR3 reads CASSSTKGQGMVRYGYTF. DNA of the CDR3: TGTGCCAGTAGTAGTACTAAGGGACAGGGGATGGTCCGCTATGGCTACACCTTC. The full variable domain, in which reference TRBV19 and TRBJ1-2 provide the parts outside the CDR3, is DGGITQSPKYLFRKEGQNVTLSCEQNLNHDAMYWYRQDPGQGLRLIYYSQIVNDFQKGDIAEGYSVSREKKESFPLTVTSAQKNPTAFYLCASSSTKGQGMVRYGYTFGSGTRLTVV.